Following are 21 T cell receptor beta chains from one sample sequenced in a study of blood T cell repertoires in COVID-19. Assay: immunoSEQ multiplex PCR; the TCRdb copy retains only in-frame clones and omits some. The repertoire has a few hundred thousand clones, approximately 80% of them found once; the top ten carry 6% to 9.5%. Sequenced sample: peripheral blood. These receptors all come from a woman aged 45 to 65 with acute or convalescent COVID-19.

The chain joins TRBV28 to TRBJ1-6, with 8 bases matching TRBD1. Germline V gives CDR1 MDHEN, CDR2 SYDVKM. This CDR3 has 19 residues. V gave up 8 bases and J gave up 5 bases; unmatched junction bases: 20. Here the CDR3 reads CASGINPQLNRGNNSPLHF. Here the CDR3 DNA reads TGTGCCAGCGGGATCAACCCCCAACTCAACAGGGGGAATAATTCACCCCTCCACTTT.

The rearrangement links TRBV6-5 to TRBJ2-7; D is uncertain. Germline V gene data show CDR1 as MNHEY and CDR2 as SVGAGI. This CDR3 comprises 11 residues. Trimming left V 7 bases short and J 5 bases short, with 9 bases between. This chain's CDR3 is CASMRGHEQYF. DNA of the CDR3: TGTGCCAGCATGAGAGGTCACGAGCAGTACTTC.

The V and J genes are TRBV29-1 and TRBJ1-3; D possibly corresponds to TRBD1 (6 bases). The CDR3 runs to 13 residues. Deletions cut 7 bases from V and 4 bases from J, with 14 bases between. CDR1 SQVTM and CDR2 ANQGSEA come from the germline V gene. The CDR3 reads CSADSGEGNTIYF. Here the CDR3 DNA reads TGCAGCGCTGACTCAGGGGAGGGAAACACCATATATTTT.

V is TRBV28 and J is TRBJ1-1; D is possibly TRBD1 (6 bases). Between the trimmed V and J ends, which lost 10 bases and 3 bases, there was a span of 21 bases. Germline CDR1 MDHEN, CDR2 SYDVKM. The CDR3 loop spans 15 amino acids. The CDR3 loop reads CATTVVEGGDTEAFF. The DNA for the CDR3 is TGTGCCACCACCGTAGTCGAGGGGGGGGACACTGAAGCTTTCTTT.

V usage is TRBV7-2 and J usage is TRBJ2-7; TRBD2 agrees at 7 bases. With V trimmed by 6 bases and J by 0 bases, 5 bases remained unmatched. The germline CDR1 and CDR2 sequences are SGHTA and FQGNSA. This CDR3 spans 14 amino acids. CDR3 in DNA: TGTGCCAGCAGGAGACTAGCTAGCTCCTACGAGCAGTACTTC. Translation gives CASRRLASSYEQYF.

The V and J genes are TRBV30 and TRBJ2-3, with D maybe TRBD1 (6 bases). The CDR3 sequence is 12 residues long. V lost 4 bases, J lost 10 bases, and 15 bases lay in between. The germline gives CDR1 GTSNPN, CDR2 SVGIG (reference sequence). The CDR3 spells CAWTGASGAQYF. The CDR3 coding sequence is TGTGCCTGGACAGGGGCCTCCGGGGCGCAGTATTTT. Using reference TRBV30 and TRBJ2-3 for the parts outside the CDR3, the full variable domain is SQTIHQWPATLVQPVGSPLSLECTVEGTSNPNLYWYRQAAGRGLQLLFYSVGIGQISSEVPQNLSASRPQDRQFILSSKKLLLSDSGFYLCAWTGASGAQYFGPGTRLTVL.

The gene calls are TRBV19 and TRBJ1-5, with D maybe TRBD1 (6 bases). Between the trimmed V and J ends, which lost 5 bases and 0 bases, there was a span of 14 bases. The length of the CDR3 is 16 residues. Germline V gene lookup returns CDR1 LNHDA and CDR2 SQIVND (reference sequence). CDR3 residues: CASSFLRDISNQPQHF. The CDR3 DNA reads TGTGCCAGTAGTTTCCTCCGGGACATTAGCAATCAGCCCCAGCATTTT.

The genes are TRBV5-6 and TRBJ2-7, with 12 bases fitting TRBD2. The CDR3 has 18 residues. Trimming at V came to 1 base and at J to 0 bases, leaving 8 bases not matched to a gene. Germline loops: CDR1 SGHDT, CDR2 YYEEEE. The CDR3 is CASSLRTSGKILSYEQYF. CDR3 coding DNA: TGTGCCAGCAGCTTGAGGACTAGCGGGAAAATCCTCTCCTACGAGCAGTACTTC.

V is TRBV7-2 and J is TRBJ2-1, with a tentative D call TRBD1 (7 bases). The germline gives CDR1 SGHTA, CDR2 FQGNSA. The V end was cut by 5 bases, the J end by 7 bases, with 18 bases between. This CDR3 comprises 15 residues. The CDR3, as DNA: TGTGCCAGCAGCCCAGGGGGAGGAGGAAGGAATGAGCAGTTCTTC. Translation gives CASSPGGGGRNEQFF.

The chain is built from TRBV7-8 and TRBJ2-1, with D unclear. In germline, CDR1 is SGHVS, CDR2 FQNEAQ. CDR3 length: 15 amino acids. V was clipped by 1 base and J by 1 base, with 8 bases between them. This chain's CDR3 is CASSLETRSYNEQFF. Written as DNA, the CDR3 is TGTGCCAGCAGCTTAGAGACACGGTCCTACAATGAGCAGTTCTTC.

The chain employs TRBV3-1 (or the pseudogene TRBV3-2) and TRBJ1-2; 7 nucleotides align to TRBD1. Germline CDR1 LGHDT, CDR2 YNNKEL (reference sequence). There are 13 residues in the CDR3. V gave up 8 bases and J gave up 7 bases; unmatched junction bases: 10. CDR3 nucleotides: TGTGCCAGCGGAACCGACAGGGTTGGTGGCTACACCTTC. Its protein product is CASGTDRVGGYTF.

The chain joins TRBV5-1 to TRBJ1-2; D gene unclear. The germline V and J ends were trimmed by 0 bases and 1 base, with 10 bases remaining between them. Germline assignment: CDR1 SGHRS and CDR2 YFSETQ. The CDR3 has 15 residues. The CDR3 DNA reads TGCGCCAGCAGCTTGGGTGAGGGAAGTAACTATGGCTACACCTTC. Residues: CASSLGEGSNYGYTF.

The V gene is TRBV7-9, the J gene TRBJ1-3, with D perhaps matching TRBD1 (6 bases). There are 17 residues in the CDR3. The V and J ends lost 5 bases and 3 bases respectively, with 20 bases between them. The germline gives CDR1 SEHNR, CDR2 FQNEAQ (reference sequence). The chain's CDR3 is CASSLGQLRVFGNTIYF. For the CDR3, the DNA is TGTGCCAGCAGCCTCGGACAGCTCCGGGTATTTGGAAACACCATATATTTT.

J is TRBJ2-1 and V is TRBV7-2, with D possibly matching TRBD1 (6 bases). Germline V gene lookup returns CDR1 SGHTA and CDR2 FQGNSA. With 2 bases removed from V and 4 bases from J, the gap between germline ends came to 12 bases. The CDR3 covers 15 residues. CDR3 amino acids: CASSLRQGLYNEQFF. CDR3 bases: TGTGCCAGCAGCTTAAGGCAGGGGCTATACAATGAGCAGTTCTTC.

J is TRBJ2-1 and V is TRBV28, with TRBD2 matching over 7 bases. J was trimmed by 7 bases and V by 7 bases; bases with no gene match: 10. The CDR3 sequence is 14 residues long. CDR1 is MDHEN, CDR2 SYDVKM, per germline. As DNA, the CDR3 is TGTGCCAGCACGACTAGCCCACAGAGTAATGAGCAGTTCTTC. Protein sequence: CASTTSPQSNEQFF.

The chain employs TRBV7-2 and TRBJ1-2, with 12 bases lining up with TRBD1. The germline gives CDR1 SGHTA, CDR2 FQGNSA. The trim removed 5 bases at V and 9 bases at J, leaving 7 bases unmatched. The CDR3 sequence is 14 residues long. The CDR3, as DNA: TGTGCCAGCAGCCGCGGGACAGGGGGCAAGAGCTACACCTTC. As protein: CASSRGTGGKSYTF.

The chain joins TRBV15 to TRBJ2-1; 13 nucleotides line up with TRBD2. The CDR3 has 16 amino acids. The germline gives CDR1 LNHNV, CDR2 YYDKDF (reference sequence). The trim removed 1 base at V and 8 bases at J, leaving 5 bases unmatched. The CDR3 DNA is TGTGCCACCAGCAGAGCGGGACTAGCGGGGAAGGATGAGCAGTTCTTC. This gives the protein CATSRAGLAGKDEQFF.

The chain is built from TRBV6-5 and TRBJ2-2, with D unresolved. This CDR3 is 14 amino acids long. V lost 2 bases to trimming and J lost 7 bases, with 11 bases between them. Germline CDR1 reads MNHEY; CDR2 reads SVGAGI. This CDR3 reads CASSYVPSSGELFF. The CDR3 DNA follows: TGTGCCAGCAGTTACGTTCCCTCGAGCGGGGAGCTGTTTTTT.

The chain is built from TRBV7-6 and TRBJ1-1; no clear D gene. This CDR3 is built from 13 residues. Trimming cost V 0 bases and J 5 bases, with 7 bases left between them. Germline CDR1 is SGHVS and CDR2 is FNYEAQ. CDR3 region: CASSLAARTEAFF. As DNA, the CDR3 is TGTGCCAGCAGCTTAGCCGCGAGGACTGAAGCTTTCTTT. The full variable domain, its missing parts supplied by reference TRBV7-6 and TRBJ1-1, is GAGVSQSPRYKVTKRGQDVALRCDPISGHVSLYWYRQALGQGPEFLTYFNYEAQQDKSGLPNDRFSAERPEGSISTLTIQRTEQRDSAMYRCASSLAARTEAFFGQGTRLTVV.

In DNA form, the CDR3 reads TGTGCCTGGAGTGTATCAGGGGGGCATCAGCCCCAGCATTTT. Translation gives CAWSVSGGHQPQHF. The chain links TRBV30 to TRBJ1-5, with TRBD1 matching over 7 bases. J was trimmed by 5 bases and V by 0 bases; bases with no gene match: 4. The CDR3 spans 14 residues. CDR1 is GTSNPN and CDR2 is SVGIG in the germline V gene (reference sequence).

This clone was seen only once. The chain joins TRBV30 to TRBJ2-1, with 10 positions matching TRBD2. CDR3 length: 13 amino acids. In germline, CDR1 is GTSNPN, CDR2 SVGIG (reference sequence). With V trimmed by 5 bases and J by 9 bases, 7 bases remained unmatched. DNA for the CDR3: TGTGCCTGGGAGGGGCTAGCGGGAGTTGAGCAGTTCTTC. Translated: CAWEGLAGVEQFF.